The sequence of this TCR beta chain was determined in a study of shared clonotypes between healthy human individuals. Regarding the study as a whole: Sharing across a few donors was seen in about 5% of naive CD4 clonotypes. Despite large depth, rarefaction showed incomplete sorted-subset sequencing.

Of note for this clone: Its antigen is still unknown.

Nashville, Tennessee was home to all donors, each a Caucasian adult. A CD45RA+ naive subset and a CD45RA-negative memory subset were split from CD4+ cells. Assay: immunoSEQ multiplex PCR; the TCRdb copy retains only in-frame clones and omits some. Of 550,000 to 700,000 clones in the sample, 60% to 75% were seen once. The germline V gene has CDR1 ENHRY and CDR2 SYGVKD. With 8 bases removed from V and 1 base from J, the gap between germline ends came to 11 bases. The CDR3 contains 13 residues. This TCR was sampled from a woman aged 25 to 39 in good health. Sequencing input: memory CD4+ T cells sorted from blood. Subset here: CD45RA-negative fraction. The J gene is TRBJ1-1, the V gene TRBV10-3, with D hard to call. For the CDR3, the DNA is TGTGCCATCGGCGGTAGAGAGAACACTGAAGCTTTCTTT. It translates to CAIGGRENTEAFF.